This entry features one T cell receptor beta chain sequence. The read finishes 3 residues shy of the CDR3 end, and the germline J gene is used to complete it. Recipients received nonmyeloablative bone marrow transplants from related graft donors, with transient mixed chimerism. The trim removed 6 bases at V and 4 bases at J, leaving 12 bases unmatched. This CDR3 is 16 amino acids long. Germline V gene data show CDR1 as MNHEY and CDR2 as SVGEGT. The table came from immunoSEQ multiplex PCR; TCRdb's copy has only in-frame clones and leaves some out. Listed are about 16,000 clones; around 4% falls within the top ten. This specimen comes from a study of Tregs in tolerant kidney transplant recipients.

Sequencing was performed on CD4+ T cells from blood (PBMCs), taken 12 months after the transplant. The chain couples TRBV6-2 or TRBV6-3 to TRBJ2-5; TRBD1 matches 9 bases. This receptor was obtained from a human patient who received a combined kidney and bone marrow transplant. Some of these T cells may belong to the graft donor. The sequenced part of the CDR3 DNA is TGTGCCAGCAGGTCAAGACCGGGACAGGGTGGAGAGACC. Translating gives CASRSRPGQGGET. The whole CDR3 reads CASRSRPGQGGETQYF.